The present entry profiles one T cell receptor (beta chain) with its context. The data derive from a study of blood T cell repertoires in COVID-19. Across the study: Nucleic acid was either cDNA or gDNA, and it came from T cells, B-cell-depleted T cells, or PBMCs.

Data came from immunoSEQ multiplex PCR; TCRdb stores just in-frame clones and leaves some out. The table lists hundreds of thousands of clones, approximately 86% of them singletons. CDR1 is SGHRS, CDR2 YFSETQ, per germline. The CDR3 sequence is 17 residues long. V dropped 2 bases and J dropped 1; count of bases not matched to a gene: 11. The receptor was isolated from a woman aged 25 to 39 who had recovered from COVID-19. Sample: peripheral blood. The chain recombines TRBV5-1 with TRBJ1-1; 7 nucleotides line up with TRBD1. CDR3 in amino acids: CASSLESGQPPNTEAFF. The CDR3 region has the DNA TGCGCCAGCAGCTTAGAGTCGGGACAGCCGCCGAACACTGAAGCTTTCTTT. The entire variable domain, with the rest obtained from reference TRBV5-1 and TRBJ1-1, is as follows: KAGVTQTPRYLIKTRGQQVTLSCSPISGHRSVSWYQQTPGQGLQFLFEYFSETQRNKGNFPGRFSGRQFSNSRSEMNVSTLELGDSALYLCASSLESGQPPNTEAFFGQGTRLTVV.